Below, 19 T cell receptor beta chains from the same sample are listed, as sequenced in a study of regulatory T cells in long-lasting Graves disease. Time point: persistent/refractory GD, antithyroid drugs over 5 years with positive TRAb. Following extraction of RNA from PBMCs, that RNA was used to make the TCR library. Arm-PCR of CDR3 regions and iRepertoire HTBI primers were used to build TCR beta libraries. TCRdb processed the multiplex PCR reads anew with MiXCR; each CDR3 protein has one entry. The data contain 700,000 or so distinct CDR3 sequences, approximately 29% of them singletons. Sample: peripheral blood mononuclear cells (PBMCs), taken when the disease was refractory, from a patient treated with antithyroid drugs. All receptors derive from a female donor with Graves disease.

This clonotype was seen many times. The rearrangement uses TRBV10-3 and TRBJ1-2, with D possibly matching TRBD1 (5 bases). This CDR3 has 14 residues. V lost 6 bases and J lost 2, with 13 bases in between. Germline V lookup: CDR1 ENHRY, CDR2 SYGVKD. The DNA for the CDR3 is TGTGCCATCAGCCCAGACGGGGGGAACTATGGCTACACCTTC. Translation: CAISPDGGNYGYTF.

The V call is TRBV18, the J call TRBJ1-1; D may be TRBD1 (5 bases). Deletions cut 5 bases from V and 8 bases from J, with 18 bases between. This CDR3 contains 14 residues. The V gene's germline CDR1 is KGHSH and CDR2 LQKENI. The CDR3 sequence is CASSSPRDRLEAFF. The DNA of the CDR3 is TGTGCCAGCTCATCCCCTCGGGACCGGCTAGAAGCTTTCTTT.

The CDR3 loop reads CASSLEATSSYEQYF. DNA for the CDR3: TGTGCCAGCAGCTTAGAGGCAACTTCCTCCTACGAGCAGTACTTC. The genes are TRBV11-2 and TRBJ2-7; D unresolved. Germline-derived CDR1 and CDR2 are SGHAT and FQNNGV. The CDR3 has 15 residues. V gave up 0 bases and J gave up 0 bases, with 9 bases separating them.

J is TRBJ2-7 and V is TRBV29-1, with D perhaps matching TRBD2 (7 bases). CDR3 length equals 13 residues. Per the germline V gene, CDR1 is SQVTM and CDR2 is ANQGSEA. V was clipped by 3 bases and J by 2 bases, with 11 bases between them. This chain's CDR3 is CSVDGGGAYEQYF. The CDR3 bases are TGCAGCGTTGACGGAGGGGGGGCCTACGAGCAGTACTTC.

This clonotype was detected only a few times. The chain couples TRBV3-1 to TRBJ2-7, with 10 bases fitting TRBD1. The CDR3 length is 15 residues. V lost 0 bases to trimming and J lost 4 bases; unmatched junction nucleotides: 3. CDR1 and CDR2 (germline): LGHDT, YNNKEL (reference sequence). Written as DNA, the CDR3 is TGTGCCAGCAGCCAAGATTGGGACAGGGGTTACGAGCAGTACTTC. It yields the protein CASSQDWDRGYEQYF.

In its sample, this clonotype was seen a few times. The rearrangement uses TRBV11-2 and TRBJ2-7, with 7 nucleotides matching TRBD2. The germline CDR1 and CDR2 sequences are SGHAT and FQNNGV. Unmatched junction bases numbered 13, after V lost 6 bases and J lost 2 bases. The CDR3 has 16 residues. The CDR3 DNA follows: TGTGCCAGCAGTGTTGGGGTTGGAGGGAGGGCCTACGAGCAGTACTTC. Its protein is CASSVGVGGRAYEQYF. The entire variable domain, with the rest obtained from reference TRBV11-2 and TRBJ2-7, is as follows: EAGVAQSPRYKIIEKRQSVAFWCNPISGHATLYWYQQILGQGPKLLIQFQNNGVVDDSQLPKDRFSAERLKGVDSTLKIQPAKLEDSAVYLCASSVGVGGRAYEQYFGPGTRLTVT.

This clonotype was recorded at least ten times. The chain combines TRBV10-3 with TRBJ2-7, with D perhaps TRBD1 (6 bases). V lost 6 bases, J lost 3 bases, and 12 bases lay in between. CDR1 is ENHRY, CDR2 SYGVKD, per germline. The length of the CDR3 is 13 residues. This CDR3 reads CAISRDKGYEQYF. CDR3 bases: TGTGCCATCAGCCGGGACAAGGGCTACGAGCAGTACTTC.

The chain recombines TRBV3-1 with TRBJ1-1, with D unclear. Trimming shortened V by 1 base and J by 1 base, and 10 bases separated the two germline ends. In germline, CDR1 is LGHDT, CDR2 YNNKEL (reference sequence). The CDR3 consists of 15 residues. The CDR3 here is CASSQGLEQNTEAFF. The CDR3 DNA reads as TGTGCCAGCAGCCAAGGGTTGGAACAGAACACTGAAGCTTTCTTT.

In its sample, this clonotype was seen a few times. This chain uses TRBV11-2 with TRBJ2-7; maybe TRBD1 (8 bases). Trimming cost V 1 base and J 0 bases, with 19 bases left between them. Germline CDR1 is SGHAT and CDR2 is FQNNGV. CDR3 length: 18 residues. The CDR3: CASSLGPGQGLISYEQYF. The CDR3 DNA reads as TGTGCCAGCAGCTTAGGACCCGGACAGGGACTAATCTCCTACGAGCAGTACTTC.

V gene TRBV5-1 combines with J gene TRBJ1-4; possible D gene TRBD1, 5 bases. The CDR3 runs 16 residues. Germline V CDR1 and CDR2: SGHRS, YFSETQ. V was pared by 2 bases and J by 7 bases, with 18 bases between. For the CDR3, the DNA is TGCGCCAGCAGCTTAACTCCAGGGTCTCGAGGTGAAAAACTGTTTTTT. Protein: CASSLTPGSRGEKLFF.

This chain joins TRBV3-1 and TRBJ1-5, with D perhaps TRBD1 (5 bases). The V end was cut by 1 base, the J end by 5 bases, with 12 bases between. Germline assignment: CDR1 LGHDT and CDR2 YNNKEL (reference sequence). This CDR3 region has 15 residues. The CDR3 sequence: CASSQVPGAHQPQHF. The CDR3 nucleotides are TGTGCCAGCAGCCAAGTTCCCGGGGCTCATCAGCCCCAGCATTTT.

Concerning this clonotype itself: One end of the junction is discordant with germline, which a read error may explain. The chain recombines TRBV7-2 with TRBJ2-2; TRBD2 matches at 10 bases. Germline CDR1 is SGHTA and CDR2 is FQGNSA. This CDR3 has 15 amino acids. The CDR3, as DNA: TGTGCCAGCAGCGTAGCGGGAGGAACCACCGGGGGGCTGTTTTTT. This gives the protein CASSVAGGTTGGLFF.

This clonotype was observed many times. This chain joins TRBV2 and TRBJ1-1; tentative D call: TRBD1 (5 bases). V was clipped by 1 base and J by 2 bases, with 11 bases between them. The V gene's germline CDR1 is SNHLY and CDR2 FYNNEI. The CDR3 consists of 15 residues. The DNA for the CDR3 is TGTGCCAGCAGTGAAGGGGGCGTGGGAAACACTGAAGCTTTCTTT. Residues: CASSEGGVGNTEAFF.

CDR3 in amino acids: CSVEEAGEEGEKLFF. The DNA of the CDR3 is TGCAGCGTTGAGGAAGCGGGGGAGGAAGGTGAAAAACTGTTTTTT. V gene TRBV29-1 combines with J gene TRBJ1-4; possible D gene TRBD1, 5 bases. V lost 3 bases and J lost 7, with 18 bases in between. The germline V gene has CDR1 SQVTM and CDR2 ANQGSEA. This CDR3 is built from 15 residues.

This clonotype showed up many times. The rearrangement uses TRBV6-2 or TRBV6-3 and TRBJ2-7; TRBD2 aligns across 10 bases. Germline assignment: CDR1 MNHEY and CDR2 SVGEGT. V was clipped by 5 bases and J by 1 base; unmatched bases: 8. The CDR3 covers 16 residues. Here the CDR3 reads CASSVQTSGPSYEQYF. The CDR3 bases are TGTGCCAGCAGTGTTCAGACTAGCGGGCCGTCCTACGAGCAGTACTTC.

This clonotype was detected many times. The V gene is TRBV2, the J gene TRBJ2-7; D remains ambiguous. V was trimmed by 2 bases and J by 3 bases, leaving 5 bases between them. The germline CDR1 and CDR2 sequences are SNHLY and FYNNEI. CDR3 size: 12 residues. In DNA, the CDR3 is TGTGCCAGCAGTGAAACCCGCTACGAGCAGTACTTC. Amino acid sequence: CASSETRYEQYF.

This clonotype was picked up a small number of times. The rearrangement joins TRBV3-1 to TRBJ1-1; 7 nucleotides align to TRBD1. J was trimmed by 1 base and V by 4 bases; bases with no gene match: 6. Germline loops: CDR1 LGHDT, CDR2 YNNKEL (reference sequence). The CDR3 spans 15 residues. The CDR3 DNA is TGTGCCAGCAGCCCCTGGGACAGCCCGAACACTGAAGCTTTCTTT. Translated, it gives CASSPWDSPNTEAFF.

A few counts support this clonotype. The V and J genes are TRBV28 and TRBJ1-1; D ambiguous. CDR3 length equals 11 residues. V was trimmed by 6 bases and J by 9 bases, leaving 11 bases between them. Germline CDR1 and CDR2: MDHEN and SYDVKM. The CDR3 loop is CASRDGLQAFF. CDR3 DNA sequence: TGTGCCAGCAGAGACGGCCTCCAAGCTTTCTTT.

V gene TRBV7-9 combines with J gene TRBJ1-1; D is perhaps TRBD1 (6 bases). This CDR3 contains 16 residues. CDR1 SEHNR and CDR2 FQNEAQ come from the germline V gene (reference sequence). Deletions cut 0 bases from V and 1 base from J, with 12 bases between. The CDR3 sequence: CASSLAQGPGNTEAFF. CDR3 DNA: TGTGCCAGCAGCTTAGCACAGGGACCGGGGAACACTGAAGCTTTCTTT.